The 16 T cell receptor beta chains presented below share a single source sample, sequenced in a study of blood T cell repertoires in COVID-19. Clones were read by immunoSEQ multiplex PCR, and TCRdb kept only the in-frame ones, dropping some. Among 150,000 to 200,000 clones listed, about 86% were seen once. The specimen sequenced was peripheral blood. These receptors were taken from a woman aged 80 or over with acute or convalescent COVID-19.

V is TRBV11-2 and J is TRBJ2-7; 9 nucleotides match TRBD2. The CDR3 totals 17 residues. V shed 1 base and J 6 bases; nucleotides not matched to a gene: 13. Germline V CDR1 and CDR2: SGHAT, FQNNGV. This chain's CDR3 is CASSLGWSSGIKGEQYF. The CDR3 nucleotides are TGTGCCAGCAGCTTAGGGTGGTCTAGCGGGATTAAGGGCGAGCAGTACTTC.

For the CDR3, the DNA is TGTGCCAGCAGTGAAACAGGGTTAGATACGCAGTATTTT. Translated, it gives CASSETGLDTQYF. This chain joins TRBV6-4 and TRBJ2-3; D possibly corresponds to TRBD1 (6 bases). The CDR3 has 13 residues. Germline assignment: CDR1 MRHNA and CDR2 SNTAGT. With 3 bases removed from V and 5 bases from J, the gap between germline ends came to 9 bases.

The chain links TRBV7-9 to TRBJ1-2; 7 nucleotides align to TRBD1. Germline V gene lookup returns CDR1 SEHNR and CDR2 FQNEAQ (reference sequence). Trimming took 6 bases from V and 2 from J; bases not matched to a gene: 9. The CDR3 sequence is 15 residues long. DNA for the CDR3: TGTGCCAGCAGTTTGCAGACAGGGATCAACTATGGCTACACCTTC. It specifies CASSLQTGINYGYTF.

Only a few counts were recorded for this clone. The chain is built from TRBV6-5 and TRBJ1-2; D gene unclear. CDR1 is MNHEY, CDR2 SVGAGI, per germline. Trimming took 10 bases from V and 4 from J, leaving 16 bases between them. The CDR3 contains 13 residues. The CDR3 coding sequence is TGTGCCACCTCCCCATCAGTAAGCTATGGCTACACCTTC. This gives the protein CATSPSVSYGYTF.

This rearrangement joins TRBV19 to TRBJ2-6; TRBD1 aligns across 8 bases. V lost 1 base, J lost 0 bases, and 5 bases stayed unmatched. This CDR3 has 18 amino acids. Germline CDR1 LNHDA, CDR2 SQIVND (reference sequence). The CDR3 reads CASSIAAGGVSGANVLTF. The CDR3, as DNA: TGTGCCAGTAGTATAGCGGCAGGGGGCGTCTCTGGGGCCAACGTCCTGACTTTC.

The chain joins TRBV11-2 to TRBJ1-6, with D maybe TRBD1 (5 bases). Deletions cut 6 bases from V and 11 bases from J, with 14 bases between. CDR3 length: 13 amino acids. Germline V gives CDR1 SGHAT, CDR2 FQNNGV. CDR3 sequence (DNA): TGTGCCAGCAGGCTTCAGGGCTTACCACCCCTCCACTTT. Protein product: CASRLQGLPPLHF.

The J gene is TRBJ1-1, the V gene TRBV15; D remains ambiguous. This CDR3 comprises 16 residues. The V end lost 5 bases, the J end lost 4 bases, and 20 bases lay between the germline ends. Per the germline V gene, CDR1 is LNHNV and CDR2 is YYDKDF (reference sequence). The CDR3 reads CATSPARGRFGTEAFF. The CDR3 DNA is TGTGCCACCAGCCCAGCACGTGGGAGGTTCGGCACTGAAGCTTTCTTT.

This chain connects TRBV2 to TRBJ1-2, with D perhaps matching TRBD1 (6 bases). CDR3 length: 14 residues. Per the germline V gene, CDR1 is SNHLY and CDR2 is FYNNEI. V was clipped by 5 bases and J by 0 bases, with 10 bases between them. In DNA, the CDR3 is TGTGCCAGCAGTAATCAGGGGTCTAACTATGGCTACACCTTC. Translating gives CASSNQGSNYGYTF.

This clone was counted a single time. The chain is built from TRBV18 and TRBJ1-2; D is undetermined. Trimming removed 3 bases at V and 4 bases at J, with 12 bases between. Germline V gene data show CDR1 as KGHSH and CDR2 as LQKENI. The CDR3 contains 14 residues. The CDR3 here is CASSPPWPGYGYTF. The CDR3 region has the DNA TGTGCCAGCTCACCGCCGTGGCCAGGCTATGGCTACACCTTC.

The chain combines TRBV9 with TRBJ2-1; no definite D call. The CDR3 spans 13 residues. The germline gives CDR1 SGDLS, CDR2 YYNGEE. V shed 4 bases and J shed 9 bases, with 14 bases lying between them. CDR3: CASSPGSVAEQFF. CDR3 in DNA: TGTGCCAGCAGCCCAGGCTCCGTTGCTGAGCAGTTCTTC.

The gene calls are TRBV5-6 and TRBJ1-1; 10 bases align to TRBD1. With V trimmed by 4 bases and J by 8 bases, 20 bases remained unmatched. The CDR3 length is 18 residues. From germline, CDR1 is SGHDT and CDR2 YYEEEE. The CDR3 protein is CASSTLTGGSYRGAEAFF. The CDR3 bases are TGTGCCAGCAGCACCCTGACAGGGGGCAGCTACAGGGGGGCCGAAGCTTTCTTT.

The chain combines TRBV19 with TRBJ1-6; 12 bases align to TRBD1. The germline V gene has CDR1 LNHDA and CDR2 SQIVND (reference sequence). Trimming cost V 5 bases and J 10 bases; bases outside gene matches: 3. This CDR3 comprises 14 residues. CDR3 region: CASSLGTGGSPLHF. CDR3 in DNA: TGTGCCAGTAGTCTCGGGACAGGGGGCTCACCCCTCCACTTT. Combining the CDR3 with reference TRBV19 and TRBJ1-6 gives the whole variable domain DGGITQSPKYLFRKEGQNVTLSCEQNLNHDAMYWYRQDPGQGLRLIYYSQIVNDFQKGDIAEGYSVSREKKESFPLTVTSAQKNPTAFYLCASSLGTGGSPLHFGNGTRLTVT.

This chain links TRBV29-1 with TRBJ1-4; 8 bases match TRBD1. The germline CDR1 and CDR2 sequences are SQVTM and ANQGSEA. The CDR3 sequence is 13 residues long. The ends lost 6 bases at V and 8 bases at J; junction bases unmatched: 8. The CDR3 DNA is TGCAGCGTACAAACAGGGGGGGTGGAAAAACTGTTTTTT. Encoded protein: CSVQTGGVEKLFF.

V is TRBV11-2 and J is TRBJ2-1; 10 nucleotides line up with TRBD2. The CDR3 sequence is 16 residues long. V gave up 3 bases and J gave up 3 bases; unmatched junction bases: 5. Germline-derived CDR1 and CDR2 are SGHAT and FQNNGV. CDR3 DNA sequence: TGTGCCAGCAGCTTCCCCCTAGCGGGAGACTACAATGAGCAGTTCTTC. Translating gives CASSFPLAGDYNEQFF.

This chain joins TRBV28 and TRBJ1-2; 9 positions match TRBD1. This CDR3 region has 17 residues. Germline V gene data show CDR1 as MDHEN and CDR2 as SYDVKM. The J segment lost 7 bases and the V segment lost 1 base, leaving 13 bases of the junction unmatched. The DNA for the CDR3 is TGTGCCAGCAGTTTATCCGACCTCCGGGACAGGGCTCGTGGCTACACCTTC. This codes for CASSLSDLRDRARGYTF.

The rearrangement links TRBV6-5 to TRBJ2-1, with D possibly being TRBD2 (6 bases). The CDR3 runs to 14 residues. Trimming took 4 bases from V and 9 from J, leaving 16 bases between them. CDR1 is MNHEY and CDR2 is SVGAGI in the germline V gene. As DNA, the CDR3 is TGTGCCAGCAGTTCGGGACTCCCGAACGGTGAGCAGTTCTTC. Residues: CASSSGLPNGEQFF.